This T cell receptor (beta chain) came from a study of blood T cell repertoires in COVID-19. At the level of the study: There were acute and convalescent COVID-19 samples, and they came from the United States, Italy and Spain.

The repertoire was sequenced with immunoSEQ multiplex PCR; TCRdb's copy has only in-frame clones and lacks some. The repertoire has a few hundred thousand clones, around 87% of them found once; the top ten carry about 9.4%. V lost 0 bases and J lost 8, with 14 bases in between. From germline, CDR1 is SGHRS and CDR2 YFSETQ. CDR3 size: 14 residues. Participants' own reports of clinical history determined their cohort assignment. Donors in Cohort 3 counted as recovered after two negative PCRs, clearance, or symptom resolution. The rearrangement joins TRBV5-1 to TRBJ1-1, with TRBD1 as a possible D gene (6 bases). The sequencing sample was made of PBMCs or T cells enriched from blood (not recorded which). This receptor was taken from a woman aged 50 to 60 who had recovered from COVID-19. As DNA, the CDR3 is TGCGCCAGCAGCTTGGCTTTGACCAGGGGAGAAGCTTTCTTT. Translation gives CASSLALTRGEAFF.